The subject of this entry is one T cell receptor beta chain. This table comes from immunoSEQ multiplex PCR, and its TCRdb copy is limited to in-frame clones, with some not included. This table has around 39,000 clones, 80% to 90% appearing once. This specimen comes from a study of blood T cell repertoires in COVID-19. Germline V lookup: CDR1 ENHRY, CDR2 SYGVKD. Trimming stripped 6 bases from V and 1 base from J, with 12 bases between. This CDR3 has 15 amino acids. Source material: peripheral blood. The sequence derives from a man in his 60s with active COVID-19. The rearrangement links TRBV10-3 to TRBJ2-2; perhaps TRBD2 as D (5 bases). As DNA, the CDR3 is TGTGCCATCAGAGACTTAAGCGGGAACACCGGGGAGCTGTTTTTT. Translated: CAIRDLSGNTGELFF.